This T cell receptor (beta chain) was found in a study of blood T cell repertoires in COVID-19. Study overall: Spain, Italy and the United States supplied samples that represented acute and convalescent COVID-19. Sources were T cells, B-cell-depleted T cells, or PBMCs; the material itself was cDNA or gDNA.

Source study methods: Amplifying reference gene primers gave estimates of nucleated cell counts. Generated by immunoSEQ multiplex PCR, the TCRdb table keeps only in-frame clones and is missing some. V and J calls and clone size come straight from that table; D and trimming were deduced from the DNA. This sample has around 170,000 clones, with approximately 86% found just once. Patients of the Seattle cohort, enrolled during active infection, were followed longitudinally. Losses at the gene ends were 3 bases for V and 3 bases for J; bases not matched to a gene: 4. The CDR3 loop spans 14 amino acids. Looked up from germline, CDR1 is LGHNT and CDR2 is FRNRAP.

The sequencing input was peripheral blood. The gene calls are TRBV12-5 and TRBJ1-1; 7 nucleotides line up with TRBD1. This TCR was sampled from a man aged 60 to 69 with COVID-19, enrolled during active disease. CDR3 nucleotides: TGTGCTAGTGGTTTAGGGCAGGGGGACACTGAAGCTTTCTTT. As protein: CASGLGQGDTEAFF.